Each of the 14 T cell receptor beta chains below was sequenced from the same sample in a study of cytomegalovirus exposure and HLA in healthy donors. The PCR employed 60 Vbeta primers together with 13 Jbeta primers. Generated by immunoSEQ multiplex PCR, the TCRdb table keeps only in-frame clones and is missing some. This sample has some 88,000 clones, with about 60% found just once. Sequencing was performed on PBMCs. These receptors were collected from a woman under 40 in good health and CMV-seronegative.

V and J are TRBV7-2 and TRBJ2-1; TRBD1 aligns across 8 bases. Germline V CDR1 and CDR2: SGHTA, FQGNSA. This CDR3 region has 15 residues. V lost 1 base, J lost 4 bases, and 3 bases stayed unmatched. The DNA of the CDR3 is TGTGCCAGCAGCTTAGGGGGACAGGAGTACAATGAGCAGTTCTTC. It specifies CASSLGGQEYNEQFF.

This sequence joins TRBV2 and TRBJ2-7, with TRBD1 identical over 8 bases. The CDR3 has 14 amino acids. The V and J ends lost 6 bases and 6 bases, in that order; junction bases with no gene match: 10. Per germline, CDR1 SNHLY and CDR2 FYNNEI. The CDR3 coding sequence is TGTGCCAGCAGCTCAGGACAGGGAACCCTCGAGCAGTACTTC. Protein product: CASSSGQGTLEQYF.

This clone was counted many times. The chain recombines TRBV25-1 with TRBJ2-1; D might be TRBD1 (6 bases). With 2 bases removed from V and 6 bases from J, the gap between germline ends came to 8 bases. Germline V gives CDR1 MGHDK, CDR2 SYGVNS. The CDR3 length is 13 residues. The CDR3 here is CASSEPRGNEQFF. The CDR3, as DNA: TGTGCCAGCAGTGAACCCAGGGGCAATGAGCAGTTCTTC. Full variable domain (rest looked up from reference TRBV25-1 and TRBJ2-1): EADIYQTPRYLVIGTGKKITLECSQTMGHDKMYWYQQDPGMELHLIHYSYGVNSTEKGDLSSESTVSRIRTEHFPLTLESARPSHTSQYLCASSEPRGNEQFFGPGTRLTVL.

The V and J genes are TRBV2 and TRBJ2-1; unclear D gene. The CDR3 loop spans 11 amino acids. In germline, CDR1 is SNHLY, CDR2 FYNNEI. Trimming left V 8 bases short and J 8 bases short, with 10 bases between. The CDR3 region has the DNA TGTGCCAGCGCAGGATACGATGAGCAGTTCTTC. This translates into CASAGYDEQFF. The full variable domain, completed using reference TRBV2 and TRBJ2-1, is EPEVTQTPSHQVTQMGQEVILRCVPISNHLYFYWYRQILGQKVEFLVSFYNNEISEKSEIFDDQFSVERPDGSNFTLKIRSTKLEDSAMYFCASAGYDEQFFGPGTRLTVL.

This chain links TRBV7-9 with TRBJ1-6, with D possibly matching TRBD1 (6 bases). Germline V gene sequence: CDR1 SEHNR, CDR2 FQNEAQ (reference sequence). Trimming stripped 7 bases from V and 3 bases from J, with 13 bases between. The CDR3 runs 15 residues. The CDR3 loop is CASNSQGLYNSPLHF. CDR3 DNA sequence: TGTGCCAGCAATTCACAGGGCCTCTATAATTCACCCCTCCACTTT.

This chain links TRBV29-1 with TRBJ1-1; 9 positions match TRBD1. The CDR3 consists of 14 residues. Germline V gene sequence: CDR1 SQVTM, CDR2 ANQGSEA. Trimming at V came to 4 bases and at J to 6 bases, leaving 9 bases not matched to a gene. CDR3 coding DNA: TGCAGCGTTGGGAGTCCGGGACAGGGTTCTGAAGCTTTCTTT. Its protein product is CSVGSPGQGSEAFF. The whole variable domain, filled in from reference TRBV29-1 and TRBJ1-1, reads SAVISQKPSRDICQRGTSLTIQCQVDSQVTMMFWYRQQPGQSLTLIATANQGSEATYESGFVIDKFPISRPNLTFSTLTVSNMSPEDSSIYLCSVGSPGQGSEAFFGQGTRLTVV.

The rearrangement joins TRBV14 to TRBJ1-1; D is undetermined. This CDR3 has 13 amino acids. Germline V gene sequence: CDR1 SGHDN, CDR2 FVKESK. V lost 1 base and J lost 3, with 6 bases in between. The CDR3 region has the DNA TGTGCCAGCAGCCAAGGACTGGACACTGAAGCTTTCTTT. This codes for CASSQGLDTEAFF.

V and J are TRBV6-5 and TRBJ2-3; 7 bases match TRBD2. Germline CDR1 MNHEY, CDR2 SVGAGI. The CDR3 totals 14 residues. V was clipped by 2 bases and J by 6 bases; unmatched bases: 5. Here the CDR3 reads CASSYRLAGDTQYF. In nucleotides, the CDR3 is TGTGCCAGCAGTTACCGACTAGCAGGGGATACGCAGTATTTT.

There are a few counts of this clone. V usage is TRBV18 and J usage is TRBJ1-1; 8 bases agree with TRBD1. CDR1 and CDR2 (germline): KGHSH, LQKENI. J lost 3 bases, V lost 2 bases, and 5 bases had no gene match. The CDR3 runs to 15 residues. This CDR3 is CASSPYMTGDTEAFF. DNA for the CDR3: TGTGCCAGCTCACCATATATGACAGGGGACACTGAAGCTTTCTTT.

A few counts support this clone. The rearrangement joins TRBV7-8 to TRBJ1-1; D unclear. Per the germline V gene, CDR1 is SGHVS and CDR2 is FQNEAQ. The CDR3 extends over 14 amino acids. V lost 3 bases to trimming and J lost 1 base, with 9 bases between them. CDR3 loop: CASSFRGENTEAFF. The CDR3, as DNA: TGTGCCAGCAGCTTTCGAGGTGAGAACACTGAAGCTTTCTTT.

The chain joins TRBV18 to TRBJ1-6, with 8 bases fitting TRBD1. Trimming cost V 5 bases and J 9 bases; bases outside gene matches: 6. The CDR3 has 14 amino acids. The germline V gene encodes CDR1 KGHSH and CDR2 LQKENI. CDR3 loop: CASSNDRGGSPLHF. DNA for the CDR3: TGTGCCAGCTCAAACGACAGGGGTGGTTCACCCCTCCACTTT.

The chain couples TRBV5-6 to TRBJ2-1; a weak D match, TRBD2 (6 bases). CDR3 length: 17 residues. Germline V CDR1 and CDR2: SGHDT, YYEEEE. The V end was cut by 0 bases, the J end by 7 bases, with 20 bases between. CDR3 residues: CASSLVGEDYPVNEQFF. The CDR3, as DNA: TGTGCCAGCAGCTTGGTCGGGGAGGACTATCCCGTTAATGAGCAGTTCTTC.

The V call is TRBV6-1, the J call TRBJ2-7; perhaps TRBD2 as D (7 bases). The CDR3 is 15 amino acids. V shed 2 bases and J shed 0 bases, with 11 bases lying between them. The germline gives CDR1 MNHNS, CDR2 SASEGT. CDR3 amino acids: CASSERGGTSYEQYF. The CDR3 coding sequence is TGTGCCAGCAGTGAAAGGGGGGGTACCTCCTACGAGCAGTACTTC.

The J gene is TRBJ2-5, the V gene TRBV7-2; 7 bases are a match to TRBD1. Germline V gene data show CDR1 as SGHTA and CDR2 as FQGNSA. The V and J ends lost 1 base and 0 bases, in that order; junction bases with no gene match: 5. The CDR3 runs 16 residues. The CDR3 is CASSLDGTVYQETQYF. For the CDR3, the DNA is TGTGCCAGCAGCTTAGACGGGACAGTGTACCAAGAGACCCAGTACTTC.